Following are 12 T cell receptor beta chains from one sample sequenced in a study of tissue T cells after allogeneic stem cell transplantation. Data came from immunoSEQ multiplex PCR; TCRdb stores just in-frame clones and leaves some out. The sample has approximately 47,000 clones, around 73% seen once; the top ten hold 0.7%. Sequences were obtained from sorted cells pooled from one or two spleens. The receptors shown here come from a pool of C57BL/6 mice in good health.

A note on this clone: The gene names given are mouse names. The read terminates 1 residue before the CDR3 end, so the remaining end is supplied by the germline J gene. The rearrangement joins TRBV13-1 to TRBJ2-3; 11 bases are shared with TRBD2. V was clipped by 3 bases and J by 0 bases; unmatched bases: 3. This CDR3 contains 16 residues. Germline V gene data show CDR1 as NSHNY and CDR2 as SYGAGN. The covered CDR3 bases are TGTGCCAGCAGTGGGACTGGGGGGACTAGTGCAGAAACGCTGTAT. This codes for CASSGTGGTSAETLY. The whole CDR3 protein reads CASSGTGGTSAETLYF.

Comments on this clone: Gene names refer to mouse genes. Read data end 1 residue before the CDR3 end; the end is taken from the germline J gene. The chain links TRBV12-1 to TRBJ1-4, with 8 bases lining up with TRBD1. The germline V gene has CDR1 SGHSN and CDR2 HYEKVE. Losses at the gene ends were 4 bases for V and 2 bases for J; bases not matched to a gene: 5. This CDR3 is built from 15 residues. The CDR3 here is CASSPTGDSNERLFF. Incomplete CDR3 DNA: TGTGCCAGCTCCCCGACAGGGGACTCCAACGAAAGATTATTT.

Points on this clone: Gene names refer to mouse genes. Read coverage stops 1 residue before the CDR3 terminus; the germline J gene supplies the remainder. The rearrangement uses TRBV5 and TRBJ2-1; TRBD2 agrees at 7 bases. Germline CDR1 is LGHNA and CDR2 is YNLKQL (reference sequence). The CDR3 length is 15 residues. V was clipped by 1 base and J by 6 bases; unmatched bases: 6. This CDR3 is CASSQGGWGFAEQFF. The covered CDR3 bases are TGTGCCAGCAGCCAAGGGGGCTGGGGGTTTGCTGAGCAGTTC.

To note about this clone: The gene symbols are mouse symbols. The read gets to within 1 residue of the CDR3 end, and the germline J gene fills in the rest. The chain couples TRBV23 to TRBJ2-4; TRBD1, the table's D call, was not compared with the DNA. The CDR3 extends over 17 amino acids. The germline gives CDR1 KGHTA, CDR2 FQNQQP. The covered CDR3 bases are TGCTCCAGCAGTCAATCGAGGGACAGGGGTAGTCAAAACACCTTGTAC. Its protein product is CSSSQSRDRGSQNTLY. The entire CDR3 sequence reads CSSSQSRDRGSQNTLYF.

In the case of this clone: Here the gene names and germline are mouse. The CDR3 end is not reached by the read, which stops 1 residue before it; the germline J gene fills it in. The genes are TRBV12-1 and TRBJ1-2; D unclear. The germline V gene has CDR1 SGHSN and CDR2 HYEKVE. The V end was cut by 2 bases, the J end by 0 bases, with 6 bases between. The CDR3 extends over 13 amino acids. CDR3 DNA, as far as it was read: TGTGCCAGCTCTCCCCACACAAACTCCGACTACACC. Translation: CASSPHTNSDYT. In full, the CDR3 is CASSPHTNSDYTF.

Concerning this clone: Gene names and germline match the mouse. The CDR3 extends 1 residue past the end of the read, so its final part is completed from the germline J gene. The chain has TRBV26 and TRBJ2-3; D perhaps matches TRBD1 (6 bases). CDR3 length equals 15 residues. Looked up from germline, CDR1 is KGHPV and CDR2 is FQNQEV (reference sequence). Trimming pared 4 bases from V and 0 bases from J, leaving 11 bases between. Incomplete CDR3 DNA: TGTGCCAGCAGTCCCGGGACATCTAGTGCAGAAACGCTGTAT. Its translation: CASSPGTSSAETLY. The whole CDR3 region reads CASSPGTSSAETLYF.

Remarks on this clone: Genes and germline are mouse. Read sequence stops 1 residue before the CDR3 end, and the germline J gene provides the missing end. This chain links TRBV13-3 with TRBJ1-4; the D gene is possibly TRBD1 (5 bases). This CDR3 has 11 amino acids. Germline values: CDR1 NNHDY, CDR2 SYVADS. Between the trimmed V and J ends, which lost 7 bases and 7 bases, there was a span of 8 bases. The CDR3 DNA, read in part, is TGTGCCAGCTCAGGGCGCGAAAGATTATTT. Protein product: CASSGRERLF. Given in full, the CDR3 is CASSGRERLFF.

About this clone: Mouse germline and gene names are used. The missing CDR3 end, 1 residue past where the read stops, is filled in from the germline J gene. The chain uses TRBV16 and TRBJ2-4; D may correspond to TRBD1 or TRBD2 (5 bases each). The germline V gene has CDR1 SGHSA and CDR2 FRNQAP. V lost 0 bases, J lost 0 bases, and 10 bases lay in between. The length of the CDR3 is 16 residues. CDR3 DNA (partial): TGTGCAAGCAGCTTAGAAGGTGGGGCTAGTCAAAACACCTTGTAC. This gives the protein CASSLEGGASQNTLY. The whole CDR3 sequence reads CASSLEGGASQNTLYF.

This clone was seen just once. Gene names refer to mouse genes. From the germline J gene comes the end of the CDR3, since the read stops 1 residue before it. The chain carries TRBV15 and TRBJ1-3, with unresolved D. The CDR3 consists of 14 residues. Germline V gene data show CDR1 as SGHND and CDR2 as FRSKSL. V lost 3 bases, J lost 2 bases, and 8 bases lay in between. CDR3 residues: CASSLGFPGNTLYF. CDR3 DNA (partial): TGTGCCAGCAGTTTGGGGTTTCCTGGAAATACGCTCTAT.

This clone has more than one count but fewer than ten. Germline and genes: mouse. Read coverage stops 1 residue before the CDR3 terminus; the germline J gene supplies the remainder. The chain employs TRBV19 and TRBJ2-7; TRBD2 matches 12 bases. The V gene end was trimmed by 7 bases and the J gene end by 6 bases; junction bases not matched to a gene: 5. Germline V gene data show CDR1 as FNHDT and CDR2 as SITEND (reference sequence). The length of the CDR3 is 13 residues. The chain's CDR3 is CASLGLGGREQYF. The sequenced part of the CDR3 DNA is TGTGCCAGCCTGGGACTGGGGGGTCGTGAACAGTAC.

Worth noting for this clone: All gene names here are mouse names. The read ends 1 residue before the CDR3 terminus; that terminus is restored from the germline J gene. The J gene is TRBJ1-2, the V gene TRBV13-2; D is unclear. The CDR3 is 11 residues long. The V end was cut by 3 bases, the J end by 2 bases, with 2 bases between. Germline assignment: CDR1 NNHNN and CDR2 SYGAGS (reference sequence). CDR3 sequence reads: CASGVNSDYTF. Partial CDR3 DNA: TGTGCCAGCGGTGTGAACTCCGACTACACC.

Comment on this clone: The germline and genes are mouse ones. The read ends 1 residue early relative to the CDR3; the germline J gene fills the gap. J is TRBJ2-5 and V is TRBV16; weak D call: TRBD2 (6 bases). The CDR3 spans 16 residues. Germline-derived CDR1 and CDR2 are SGHSA and FRNQAP. Trimming took 0 bases from V and 0 from J, leaving 10 bases between them. The CDR3 loop is CASSLDLGLNQDTQYF. The sequenced part of the CDR3 DNA is TGTGCAAGCAGCTTAGATCTGGGGCTTAACCAAGACACCCAGTAC.